These 18 T cell receptor beta chains share one sample of origin, sequenced in a study of control samples from healthy donors and cancer patients. Only in-frame clones appear in the TCRdb table, and some are missing; sequencing was by immunoSEQ multiplex PCR. The specimen's table records approximately 190,000 clones. Sequencing was carried out using blood. The receptors originated from a woman aged 30 to 39 in good health.

The chain uses TRBV28 and TRBJ1-5; no clear D gene. The CDR3 is made up of 14 amino acids. Per germline, CDR1 MDHEN and CDR2 SYDVKM. V shed 5 bases and J shed 8 bases, with 16 bases lying between them. For the CDR3, the DNA is TGTGCCAGCAGTGGCGAGAGGGAAGTTGAGCCCCAGCATTTT. Amino acids: CASSGEREVEPQHF.

V is TRBV5-1 and J is TRBJ2-7; D is unclear. The CDR3 is 14 residues long. CDR1 is SGHRS and CDR2 is YFSETQ in the germline V gene. Between the trimmed V and J ends, which lost 2 bases and 7 bases, there was a span of 16 bases. CDR3 coding DNA: TGCGCCAGCAGCTTTAATAACCTAGACGGGGAGCAGTACTTC. This sequence encodes CASSFNNLDGEQYF.

The chain carries TRBV6-2 or TRBV6-3 and TRBJ1-6; D is unclear. Germline CDR1 MNHEY, CDR2 SVGEGT. The length of the CDR3 is 14 residues. The V gene lost 6 bases and the J gene lost 6 bases, with 12 bases spanning the gap. The CDR3 nucleotides read TGTGCCAGCAGCCTCCTTAGTATTAATTCACCCCTCCACTTT. Its translation is CASSLLSINSPLHF.

This sequence joins TRBV28 and TRBJ1-3, with a tentative D call TRBD1 (5 bases). The germline CDR1 and CDR2 sequences are MDHEN and SYDVKM. The CDR3 runs to 15 residues. The V end lost 3 bases, the J end lost 0 bases, and 9 bases lay between the germline ends. CDR3 region: CASSFGAYSGNTIYF. CDR3 nucleotides: TGTGCCAGCAGTTTTGGGGCCTACTCTGGAAACACCATATATTTT.

V and J are TRBV5-1 and TRBJ1-3; the D is unclear. CDR1 and CDR2 from the germline V gene are SGHRS and YFSETQ. The CDR3 contains 16 residues. Trimming pared 3 bases from V and 1 base from J, leaving 14 bases between. CDR3 in amino acids: CASSSGFLDSGNTIYF. For the CDR3, the DNA is TGCGCCAGCAGCTCGGGGTTTCTGGATTCTGGAAACACCATATATTTT.

This chain joins TRBV19 and TRBJ1-5, with 9 positions matching TRBD1. The V and J ends lost 7 bases and 1 base, in that order; junction bases with no gene match: 14. The CDR3 spans 18 residues. Germline loops: CDR1 LNHDA, CDR2 SQIVND (reference sequence). CDR3 nucleotide sequence: TGTGCCAGTAAGCGTTATTCGACAGGGGGTACGAGCAATCAGCCCCAGCATTTT. It codes for CASKRYSTGGTSNQPQHF.

The V and J genes are TRBV18 and TRBJ1-1; D possibly corresponds to TRBD1 (5 bases). V gave up 4 bases and J gave up 0 bases, with 18 bases separating them. Germline lookup yields CDR1 KGHSH and CDR2 LQKENI. The CDR3 is 17 amino acids. In DNA, the CDR3 is TGTGCCAGCTCACAAGGGACGGCGAATCCGATGAACACTGAAGCTTTCTTT. As protein: CASSQGTANPMNTEAFF.

The chain recombines TRBV30 with TRBJ2-3; TRBD2 aligns across 8 bases. V lost 7 bases to trimming and J lost 8 bases; unmatched junction nucleotides: 14. The germline CDR1 and CDR2 sequences are GTSNPN and SVGIG (reference sequence). The CDR3 has 14 residues. CDR3 nucleotides: TGTGCCTTCTCCTTCGGGGGGGCTAGGGGTACGCAGTATTTT. Its translation: CAFSFGGARGTQYF.

The CDR3 nucleotides are TGCGCCAGCAGCTCCACAGGGGGGGGTAATGAAAAACTGTTTTTT. Encoded protein: CASSSTGGGNEKLFF. The V call is TRBV5-1, the J call TRBJ1-4; 8 bases map to TRBD1. Per germline, CDR1 SGHRS and CDR2 YFSETQ. With 3 bases clipped from V and 4 bases from J, the junction kept 5 bases outside the gene matches. The CDR3 totals 15 residues.

Regarding this clone: Mismatch with germline at one junction end may stem from a read error. The chain recombines TRBV3-1 (or the pseudogene TRBV3-2) with TRBJ1-2; no reliable D call. CDR3 length: 14 amino acids. CDR1 LGHDT and CDR2 YNNKEL come from the germline V gene (reference sequence). Here the CDR3 reads CASSQDWGGRAQDF. CDR3 in DNA: TGTGCCAGCAGCCAAGATTGGGGAGGGAGGGCCCAGGACTTC.

The gene calls are TRBV15 and TRBJ2-2; perhaps TRBD1 as D (5 bases). The CDR3 runs 15 residues. With 3 bases removed from V and 1 base from J, the gap between germline ends came to 9 bases. CDR1 and CDR2 (germline): LNHNV, YYDKDF (reference sequence). The DNA of the CDR3 is TGTGCCACCAGCAGCGACAGTAAGAACACCGGGGAGCTGTTTTTT. Translated, it gives CATSSDSKNTGELFF.

The chain recombines TRBV6-5 with TRBJ1-6; D gene uncertain. The CDR3 spans 12 residues. V was pared by 6 bases and J by 10 bases, with 10 bases between. Germline CDR1 and CDR2: MNHEY and SVGAGI. The chain's CDR3 is CASRRTGSPLHF. The CDR3 DNA reads TGTGCCAGCAGGAGGACGGGATCACCCCTCCACTTT.

The chain combines TRBV5-1 with TRBJ1-3; 9 bases match TRBD1. This CDR3 spans 19 amino acids. CDR1 is SGHRS and CDR2 is YFSETQ in the germline V gene. Trimming at V came to 4 bases and at J to 0 bases, leaving 14 bases not matched to a gene. CDR3 nucleotide sequence: TGCGCCAGCAGCGCGGGACAGGGAATGTTGAGGGGCTCTGGAAACACCATATATTTT. It encodes CASSAGQGMLRGSGNTIYF.

The chain is built from TRBV28 and TRBJ1-1; unclear D gene. Between the trimmed V and J ends, which lost 5 bases and 5 bases, there was a span of 12 bases. The germline V gene has CDR1 MDHEN and CDR2 SYDVKM. The CDR3 has 13 amino acids. This CDR3 reads CASSPSGGTEAFF. For the CDR3, the DNA is TGTGCCAGCAGTCCCTCCGGTGGTACTGAAGCTTTCTTT.

The chain carries TRBV12-3 or TRBV12-4 and TRBJ1-2, with D unclear. V dropped 4 bases and J dropped 4 bases, with 7 bases sitting between them. This CDR3 contains 12 residues. CDR3 in DNA: TGTGCCAGCAGTTGGGCGGGCTATGGCTACACCTTC. Translating it yields CASSWAGYGYTF.

The chain joins TRBV19 to TRBJ1-5; 8 nucleotides match TRBD1. V lost 7 bases and J lost 2; bases outside the gene matches: 10. This CDR3 is built from 16 residues. Per germline, CDR1 LNHDA and CDR2 SQIVND (reference sequence). DNA of the CDR3: TGTGCCAGTACCCACTCGGACAGGGCCGGCAATCAGCCCCAGCATTTT. It is translated as CASTHSDRAGNQPQHF.

This chain joins TRBV6-2 or TRBV6-3 and TRBJ2-7; 8 bases map to TRBD1. CDR1 is MNHEY and CDR2 is SVGEGT in the germline V gene. The CDR3 is 14 residues long. V gave up 6 bases and J gave up 4 bases; unmatched junction bases: 8. The CDR3 nucleotides are TGTGCCAGCAGCTCGTGGACAGGGACGTACGAGCAGTACTTC. It translates to CASSSWTGTYEQYF.

The chain employs TRBV12-3 or TRBV12-4 and TRBJ2-1; D call uncertain. V was pared by 4 bases and J by 8 bases, with 6 bases between. The CDR3 has 11 residues. The CDR3 DNA reads as TGTGCCAGCAGTTGGAAGTATGAGCAGTTCTTC. Translation gives CASSWKYEQFF.